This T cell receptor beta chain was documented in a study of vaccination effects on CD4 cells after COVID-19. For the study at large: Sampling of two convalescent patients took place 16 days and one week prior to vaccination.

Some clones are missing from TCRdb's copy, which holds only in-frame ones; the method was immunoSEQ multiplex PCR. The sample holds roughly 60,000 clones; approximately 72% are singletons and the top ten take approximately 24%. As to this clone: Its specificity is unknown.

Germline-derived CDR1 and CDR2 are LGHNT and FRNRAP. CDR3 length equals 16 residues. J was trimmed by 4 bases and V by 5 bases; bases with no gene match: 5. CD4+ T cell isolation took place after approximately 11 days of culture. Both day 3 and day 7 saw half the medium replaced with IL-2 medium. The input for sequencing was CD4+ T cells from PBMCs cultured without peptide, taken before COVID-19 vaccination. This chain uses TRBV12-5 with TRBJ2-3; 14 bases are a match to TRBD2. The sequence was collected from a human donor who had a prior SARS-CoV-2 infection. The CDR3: CASGPGTSGSADTQYF. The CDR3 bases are TGTGCTAGTGGTCCCGGGACTAGCGGGAGCGCAGATACGCAGTATTTT.